These 9 T cell receptor beta chains were all obtained from the same sample, sequenced in a study of cytomegalovirus exposure and HLA in healthy donors. It was with 60 Vbeta and 13 Jbeta primers that the PCR ran. Repertoires were generated with immunoSEQ multiplex PCR, while TCRdb's copy carries only in-frame clones and drops some. The table has about 170,000 clones, about 88% seen once. The source material was PBMCs. These receptors came from a young man in good health and CMV-seropositive.

The chain carries TRBV5-4 and TRBJ2-5; D remains unclear. The CDR3 is 14 amino acids. The V end was cut by 0 bases, the J end by 5 bases, with 11 bases between. CDR1 and CDR2 from the germline V gene are SGHNT and YYREEE (reference sequence). The CDR3 spells CASSLAGDLETQYF. As DNA, the CDR3 is TGTGCCAGCAGCTTGGCAGGCGATTTGGAGACCCAGTACTTC.

The V and J genes are TRBV27 and TRBJ1-1; TRBD1 agrees at 8 bases. Per the germline V gene, CDR1 is MNHEY and CDR2 is SMNVEV (reference sequence). This CDR3 contains 15 residues. J was trimmed by 1 base and V by 1 base; bases with no gene match: 2. The CDR3 DNA reads TGTGCCAGCAGTTTATGGGGGACAGGGAACACTGAAGCTTTCTTT. Amino acid sequence: CASSLWGTGNTEAFF.

There are a few counts of this clone. V usage is TRBV7-9 and J usage is TRBJ1-1; tentative D call: TRBD1 (6 bases). Trimming removed 3 bases from V and 5 bases from J, with 10 bases in between. Germline V gene sequence: CDR1 SEHNR, CDR2 FQNEAQ (reference sequence). The CDR3 length is 13 residues. Here the CDR3 DNA reads TGTGCCAGCAGCTTGGGGGCGCGGACTGAAGCTTTCTTT. As protein: CASSLGARTEAFF.

The rearrangement joins TRBV5-1 to TRBJ2-1; 9 nucleotides line up with TRBD1. There are 16 residues in the CDR3. Per the germline V gene, CDR1 is SGHRS and CDR2 is YFSETQ. V dropped 0 bases and J dropped 7; count of bases not matched to a gene: 8. CDR3 sequence (DNA): TGCGCCAGCAGCTTGGGGGGGACAGGGACTTGGAATGAGCAGTTCTTC. It encodes CASSLGGTGTWNEQFF.

This chain connects TRBV27 to TRBJ2-3; TRBD1 matches 9 bases. This CDR3 comprises 17 residues. The V gene end was trimmed by 7 bases and the J gene end by 0 bases; junction bases not matched to a gene: 11. CDR1 and CDR2 (germline): MNHEY, SMNVEV (reference sequence). Here the CDR3 reads CASTLTSGTGSTDTQYF. In nucleotides, the CDR3 is TGTGCCAGCACCTTAACGAGCGGGACAGGGAGCACAGATACGCAGTATTTT.

The chain carries TRBV21-1 and TRBJ2-1; the tabulated D call, TRBD2, remains unverified against the DNA. TRBV21-1 is an annotated pseudogene. The CDR3 has 20 amino acids. In nucleotides, the CDR3 is TGTGCCAGCAGCAGAAGGAGGGGGCACCAAACTAGCGGGAGTATCAATGAGCAGTTCTTC. Protein: CASSRRRGHQTSGSINEQFF.

V and J are TRBV5-8 and TRBJ2-1, with 9 positions matching TRBD1. Trimming took 5 bases from V and 7 from J; bases not matched to a gene: 4. This CDR3 contains 13 residues. Germline-derived CDR1 and CDR2 are SGHTS and YDEGEE. DNA of the CDR3: TGTGCCAGCAGAAGGACAGGGGTGAATGAGCAGTTCTTC. Translation gives CASRRTGVNEQFF.

The chain has TRBV9 and TRBJ2-3, with 12 bases matching TRBD2. The V gene end was trimmed by 3 bases and the J gene end by 5 bases; junction bases not matched to a gene: 4. Germline V gene sequence: CDR1 SGDLS, CDR2 YYNGEE. CDR3 length equals 15 residues. CDR3 residues: CASSASGRGEDTQYF. In DNA form, the CDR3 reads TGTGCCAGCAGCGCTAGCGGGAGGGGAGAAGATACGCAGTATTTT.

The rearrangement links TRBV7-8 to TRBJ2-6, with D maybe TRBD2 (5 bases). The germline CDR1 and CDR2 sequences are SGHVS and FQNEAQ. V shed 6 bases and J shed 0 bases, with 6 bases lying between them. CDR3 size: 14 residues. CDR3 region: CASRRVSGANVLTF. CDR3 bases: TGTGCCAGCAGGCGGGTCTCTGGGGCCAACGTCCTGACTTTC.